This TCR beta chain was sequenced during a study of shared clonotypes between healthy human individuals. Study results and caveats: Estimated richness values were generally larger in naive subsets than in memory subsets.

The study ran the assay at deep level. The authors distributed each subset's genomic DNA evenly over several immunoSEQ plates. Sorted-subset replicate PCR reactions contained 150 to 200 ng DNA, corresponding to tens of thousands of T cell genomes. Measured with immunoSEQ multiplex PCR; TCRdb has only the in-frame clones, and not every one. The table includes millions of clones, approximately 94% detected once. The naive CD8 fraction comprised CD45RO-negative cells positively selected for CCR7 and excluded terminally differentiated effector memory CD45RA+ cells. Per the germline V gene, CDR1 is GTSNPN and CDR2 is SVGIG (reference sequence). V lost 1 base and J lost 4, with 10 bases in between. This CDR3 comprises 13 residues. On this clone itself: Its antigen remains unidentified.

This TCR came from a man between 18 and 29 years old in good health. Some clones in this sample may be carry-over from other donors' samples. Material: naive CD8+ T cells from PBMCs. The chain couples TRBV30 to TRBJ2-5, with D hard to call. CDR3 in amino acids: CAWSEVVGETQYF. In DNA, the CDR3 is TGTGCCTGGAGTGAAGTGGTAGGAGAGACCCAGTACTTC.